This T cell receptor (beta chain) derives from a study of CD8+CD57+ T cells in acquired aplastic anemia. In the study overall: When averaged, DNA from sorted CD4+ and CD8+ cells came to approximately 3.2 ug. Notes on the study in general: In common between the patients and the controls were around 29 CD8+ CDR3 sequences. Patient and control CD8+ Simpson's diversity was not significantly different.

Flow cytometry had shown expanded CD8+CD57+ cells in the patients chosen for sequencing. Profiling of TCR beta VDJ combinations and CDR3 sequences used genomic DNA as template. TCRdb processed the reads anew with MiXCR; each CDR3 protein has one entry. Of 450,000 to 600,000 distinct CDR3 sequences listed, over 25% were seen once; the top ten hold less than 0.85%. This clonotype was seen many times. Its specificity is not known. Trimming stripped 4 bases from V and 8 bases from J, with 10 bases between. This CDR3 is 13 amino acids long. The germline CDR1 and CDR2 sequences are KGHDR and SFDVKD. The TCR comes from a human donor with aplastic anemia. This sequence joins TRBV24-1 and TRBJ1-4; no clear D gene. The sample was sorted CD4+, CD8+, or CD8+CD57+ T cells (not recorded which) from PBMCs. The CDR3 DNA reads TGTGCCACCAGTGAACCAGGTCTCGAAAAACTGTTTTTT. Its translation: CATSEPGLEKLFF.